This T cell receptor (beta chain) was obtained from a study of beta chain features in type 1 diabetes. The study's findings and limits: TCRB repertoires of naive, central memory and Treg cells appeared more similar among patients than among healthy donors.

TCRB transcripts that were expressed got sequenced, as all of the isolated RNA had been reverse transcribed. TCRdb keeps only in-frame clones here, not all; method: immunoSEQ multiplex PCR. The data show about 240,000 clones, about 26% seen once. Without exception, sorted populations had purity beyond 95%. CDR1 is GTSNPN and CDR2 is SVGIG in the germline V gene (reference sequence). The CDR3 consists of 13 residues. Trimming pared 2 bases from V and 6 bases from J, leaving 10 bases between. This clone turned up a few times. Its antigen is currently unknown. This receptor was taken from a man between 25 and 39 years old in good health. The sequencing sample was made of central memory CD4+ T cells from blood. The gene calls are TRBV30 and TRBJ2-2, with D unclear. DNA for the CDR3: TGTGCCTGGAGTCTCCCGACTGCCGGGGAGCTGTTTTTT. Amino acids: CAWSLPTAGELFF.